This T cell receptor beta chain is from a study of blood T cell repertoires in COVID-19. Study in general: Researchers got acute and convalescent COVID-19 samples from the United States, Italy and Spain. T cells, B-cell-depleted T cells, or PBMCs provided the cDNA or gDNA that served as material.

V lost 2 bases to trimming and J lost 0 bases; unmatched junction nucleotides: 12. CDR3 length: 19 residues. From germline, CDR1 is LNHNV and CDR2 YYDKDF (reference sequence). Authors' analysis steps: Scientists estimated how many nucleated cells there were by amplifying reference gene primers. The assay was immunoSEQ multiplex PCR, and TCRdb's table has in-frame clones only and misses some. That table gives V, J and clone size, and the DNA gave D and trimming. The sample has 220,000 or so clones, 80% to 90% seen once. This receptor was taken from a man aged 45-60 years who had recovered from COVID-19. The sequenced sample was peripheral blood. The rearrangement links TRBV15 to TRBJ1-5; TRBD1 matches at 8 bases. In DNA form, the CDR3 reads TGTGCCACCAGCAGAAGCTGGGTTCAGGGGGCGCCTAGCAATCAGCCCCAGCATTTT. Its protein product is CATSRSWVQGAPSNQPQHF. The complete variable domain, with remaining parts taken from reference TRBV15 and TRBJ1-5, reads DAMVIQNPRYQVTQFGKPVTLSCSQTLNHNVMYWYQQKSSQAPKLLFHYYDKDFNNEADTPDNFQSRRPNTSFCFLDIRSPGLGDTAMYLCATSRSWVQGAPSNQPQHFGDGTRLSIL.